These T cell receptor beta chains were read from a single sample in a study of cytomegalovirus exposure and HLA in healthy donors. Produced via immunoSEQ multiplex PCR; TCRdb's table is partial and in-frame only. The sample includes 150,000 to 200,000 clones, around 96% of them seen just once. Sequencing input: PBMCs. The receptors were gathered from a woman aged 18-29 years in good health and CMV-seronegative. CDR3s include the opening cysteine and the closing phenylalanine or tryptophan. A D gene is named only where the DNA matches it firmly. The size entry is marked missing in some rows and otherwise reads once, few, many or a size class.

>TRBJ2-5|-|TRBV6-6|-
TGTGCTACACACCGCGGCCAAGAGACCCAGTACTTC
CATHRGQETQYF
>TRBJ2-6|-|TRBV6-1|-
TGTGCCAGCAGTGCGGGACACTCCTCTGGGGCCAACGTCCTGACTTTC
CASSAGHSSGANVLTF
>TRBJ2-7|-|TRBV5-1|TRBD1
TGCGCCAGCAGCTCGACAGGGGGCGGCGAGCAGTACTTC
CASSSTGGGEQYF
>TRBJ2-5|-|TRBV18|-
TGTGCCAGCTCACCGGGCAGCCAGGGTCAGACCCAGTACTTC
CASSPGSQGQTQYF
>TRBJ2-3|-|TRBV19|TRBD2
TGTGCCAGTAGTATGGGGGGGTACGGGACAGATACGCAGTATTTT
CASSMGGYGTDTQYF
>TRBJ1-6|once|TRBV6-1|-
TGTGCCAGCAGTGAAGATCTGGGGAGCTCCTATAATTCACCCCTCCACTTT
CASSEDLGSSYNSPLHF
>TRBJ2-5|-|TRBV19|TRBD2
TGTGCCAGTAGTAGGGGCCCTGGACTAGCGGGAGAAGAGACCCAGTACTTC
CASSRGPGLAGEETQYF
>TRBJ1-3|-|TRBV6-5|TRBD1
TGTGCCAGCAGACCCGGGACAGTCTCTGGAAACACCATATATTTT
CASRPGTVSGNTIYF
>TRBJ1-1|-|TRBV29-1|TRBD1
TGCAGCGTTGTGGGGGTAGGGACAGGGCTGAACACTGAAGCTTTCTTT
CSVVGVGTGLNTEAFF
>TRBJ1-1|-|TRBV11-2|-
TGTGCCAGCAGCTCCATCGACAGGAACACTGAAGCTTTCTTT
CASSSIDRNTEAFF
>TRBJ2-7|-|TRBV5-4|-
TGTGCCAGCAGCTTGGGGGGCGGAGACTACGAGCAGTACTTC
CASSLGGGDYEQYF
>TRBJ2-5|-|TRBV6-1|TRBD2
TGTGCCAGCAGGGCCAGACTAGCGGTCGAGACCCAGTACTTC
CASRARLAVETQYF
>TRBJ2-2|-|TRBV11-2|-
TGTGCCAGCAGCTTAGCTATTAGCGGGGAGCTGTTTTTT
CASSLAISGELFF
>TRBJ2-2|-|TRBV14|TRBD1
TGTGCCAGCAGCTTCGACAGGGTTAGCTACACCGGGGAGCTGTTTTTT
CASSFDRVSYTGELFF
>TRBJ2-1|-|TRBV7-3|-
TGTGCCAGCAGCCCCGCCGGGTCATACAATGAGCAGTTCTTC
CASSPAGSYNEQFF
>TRBJ1-1|-|TRBV6-1|-
TGTGCCAGCAGTGTACTGCAGAACACTGAAGCTTTCTTT
CASSVLQNTEAFF
>TRBJ1-6|-|TRBV7-9|-
TGTGCCAGCAGCTTTGGGACTCCTAATTCACCCCTCCACTTT
CASSFGTPNSPLHF
>TRBJ2-7|-|TRBV6-6|-
TGTGCCAGCTCACAGGGACGGGGGGCCTACGAGCAGTACTTC
CASSQGRGAYEQYF
>TRBJ2-7|once|TRBV5-6|-
TGTGCCAGCAGCTTGGAGGTCGGGAACGCTGTGCAGTACTTC
CASSLEVGNAVQYF
>TRBJ2-4|-|TRBV6-6|-
TGTGCCAGTTGCAGGGAGGTGGACATTCAGTACTTC
CASCREVDIQYF